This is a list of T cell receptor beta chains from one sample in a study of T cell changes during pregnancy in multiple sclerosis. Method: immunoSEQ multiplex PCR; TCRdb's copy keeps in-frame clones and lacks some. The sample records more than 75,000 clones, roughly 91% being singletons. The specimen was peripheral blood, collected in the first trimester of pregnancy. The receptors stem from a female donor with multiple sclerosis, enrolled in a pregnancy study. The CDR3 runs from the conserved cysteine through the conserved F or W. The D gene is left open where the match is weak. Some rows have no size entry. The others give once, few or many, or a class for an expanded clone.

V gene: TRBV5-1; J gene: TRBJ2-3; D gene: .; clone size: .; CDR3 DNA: TGCGCCAGCAGCTTGGACCGGACTCTTGACGATACGCAGTATTTT; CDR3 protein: CASSLDRTLDDTQYF
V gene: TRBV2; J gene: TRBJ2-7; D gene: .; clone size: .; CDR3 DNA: TGTGCCAGCACTACGGGCTACGAGCAGTACTTC; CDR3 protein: CASTTGYEQYF
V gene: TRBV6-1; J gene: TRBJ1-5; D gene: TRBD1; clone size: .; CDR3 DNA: TGTGCCAGCATATCGACAGGGACCTATCAGCCCCAGCATTTT; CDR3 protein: CASISTGTYQPQHF
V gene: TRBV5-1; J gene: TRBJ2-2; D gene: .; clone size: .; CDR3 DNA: TGCGCCAGCAGCTTGAGCACTAAACTCACCGGGGAGCTGTTTTTT; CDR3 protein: CASSLSTKLTGELFF
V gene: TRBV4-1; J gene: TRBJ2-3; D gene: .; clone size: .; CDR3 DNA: TGCGCCAGCAGCCCCCTGGGGACTCGCACAGATACGCAGTATTTT; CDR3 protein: CASSPLGTRTDTQYF
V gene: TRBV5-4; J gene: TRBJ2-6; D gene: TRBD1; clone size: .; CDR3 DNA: TGTGCCAGCAGCCGGGACAGGGGCGGGTCTGGGGCCAACGTCCTGACTTTC; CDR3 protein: CASSRDRGGSGANVLTF
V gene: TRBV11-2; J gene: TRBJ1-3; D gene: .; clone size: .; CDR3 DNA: TGTGCCAGCAGCTTAGATAGCGGGGTCGCTGGAAACACCATATATTTT; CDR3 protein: CASSLDSGVAGNTIYF
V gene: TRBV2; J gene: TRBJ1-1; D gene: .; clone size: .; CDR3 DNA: TGTGCCAGCAGTAGCGAGGGGGTCACTGAAGCTTTCTTT; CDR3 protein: CASSSEGVTEAFF
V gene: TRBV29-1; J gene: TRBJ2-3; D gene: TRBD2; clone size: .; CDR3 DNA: TGCAGCGTTGGATTAGCGGGAGTCCCAGATACGCAGTATTTT; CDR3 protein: CSVGLAGVPDTQYF
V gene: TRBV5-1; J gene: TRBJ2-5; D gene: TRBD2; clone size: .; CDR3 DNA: TGCGCCAGCAGCTTCACTAGCGACGAAGAGACCCAGTACTTC; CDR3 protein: CASSFTSDEETQYF
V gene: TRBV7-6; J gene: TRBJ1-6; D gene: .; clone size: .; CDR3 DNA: TGTGCCAGCAGCCCAGACCTACAGAATTCACCCCTCCACTTT; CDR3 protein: CASSPDLQNSPLHF
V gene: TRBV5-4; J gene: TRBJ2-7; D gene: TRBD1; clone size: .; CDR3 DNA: TGTGCCAGCAGCTCCGGGACAGACTACGAGCAGTACTTC; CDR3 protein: CASSSGTDYEQYF
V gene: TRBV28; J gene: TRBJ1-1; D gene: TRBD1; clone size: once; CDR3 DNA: TGTGCCAGCAGTTCATCCGACAGGGACCCGTTGAACACTGAAGCTTTCTTT; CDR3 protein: CASSSSDRDPLNTEAFF
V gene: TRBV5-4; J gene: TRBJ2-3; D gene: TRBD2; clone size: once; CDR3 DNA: TGTGCCAGCAGCTCGGGACTAGGGAGCACAGATACGCAGTATTTT; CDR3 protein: CASSSGLGSTDTQYF
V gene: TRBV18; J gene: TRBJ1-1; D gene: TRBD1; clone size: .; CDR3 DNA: TGTGCCAGCTCACCAACCGGGACAGGGAGTCCTGAAGCTTTCTTT; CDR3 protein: CASSPTGTGSPEAFF
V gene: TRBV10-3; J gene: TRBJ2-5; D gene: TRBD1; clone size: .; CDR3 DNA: TGTGCCATCAGTGAGCTTAGGGGGCTAGAGACCCAGTACTTC; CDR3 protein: CAISELRGLETQYF
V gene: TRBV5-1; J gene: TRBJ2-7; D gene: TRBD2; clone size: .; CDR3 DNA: TGCGCCAGCAGCTTGGTCGGTAGCGGGAGCTACGAGCAGTACTTC; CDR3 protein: CASSLVGSGSYEQYF
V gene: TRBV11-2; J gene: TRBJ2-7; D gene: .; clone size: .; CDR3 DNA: TGTGCCAGCGGATTCTGGGACTCCGGGGGAGAGCAGTACTTC; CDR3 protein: CASGFWDSGGEQYF
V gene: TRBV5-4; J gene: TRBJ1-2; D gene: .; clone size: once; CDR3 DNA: TGTGCCAGCAGCTCAACAGGGTCCTATGGCTACACCTTC; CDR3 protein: CASSSTGSYGYTF
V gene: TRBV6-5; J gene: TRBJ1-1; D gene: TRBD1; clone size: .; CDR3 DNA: TGTGCCAGCAGTTACGGGACAGGGGTCGAGAACACTGAAGCTTTCTTT; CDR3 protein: CASSYGTGVENTEAFF
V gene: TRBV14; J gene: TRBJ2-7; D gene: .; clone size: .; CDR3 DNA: TGTGCCAGCAGCCAAGAGACAGTTTCCTACGAGCAGTACTTC; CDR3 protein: CASSQETVSYEQYF
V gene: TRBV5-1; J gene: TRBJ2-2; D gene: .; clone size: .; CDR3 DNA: TGCGCCAGCAGCCGGGGGACAGCGAACACCGGGGAGCTGTTTTTT; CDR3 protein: CASSRGTANTGELFF
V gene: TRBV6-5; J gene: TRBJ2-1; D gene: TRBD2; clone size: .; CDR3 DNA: TGTGCCAGCAGTAACCTAGCGGGAGCAAATGAGCAGTTCTTC; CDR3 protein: CASSNLAGANEQFF
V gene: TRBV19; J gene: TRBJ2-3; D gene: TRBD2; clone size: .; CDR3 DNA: TGTGCCAGTAGTATTCTAGCGGGAGTAAGAGATACGCAGTATTTT; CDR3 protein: CASSILAGVRDTQYF
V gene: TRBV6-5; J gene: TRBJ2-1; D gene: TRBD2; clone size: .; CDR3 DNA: TGTGCCAGCAGTTGGGGCGGGGGGGCCGCGACTGAGCAGTTCTTC; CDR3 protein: CASSWGGGAATEQFF